These 26 T cell receptor beta chains share one sample of origin, sequenced in a study of cytomegalovirus exposure and HLA in healthy donors. PCR amplification relied on 60 Vbeta primers (plus 13 Jbeta primers). TCRdb's table, derived via immunoSEQ multiplex PCR, lists solely in-frame clones and lacks some. The table lists 200,000 or so clones, 60% to 85% of them singletons. The sequencing sample was made of PBMCs. The source is a man aged 40-49 years in good health and CMV-seronegative.

The chain uses TRBV28 and TRBJ2-5; 11 bases align to TRBD1. V dropped 3 bases and J dropped 4; count of bases not matched to a gene: 4. The length of the CDR3 is 15 residues. Germline V gene sequence: CDR1 MDHEN, CDR2 SYDVKM. The CDR3 loop reads CASSFRTGGAETQYF. The CDR3 DNA sequence: TGTGCCAGCAGTTTTAGGACAGGGGGCGCAGAGACCCAGTACTTC.

The J gene is TRBJ2-5, the V gene TRBV4-1; D possibly corresponds to TRBD1 (5 bases). Germline CDR1 reads MGHRA; CDR2 reads YSYEKL. The CDR3 covers 16 residues. The V and J ends lost 0 bases and 5 bases respectively, with 16 bases between them. CDR3 region: CASSQDSQGVRETQYF. The DNA of the CDR3 is TGCGCCAGCAGCCAAGATAGTCAGGGTGTAAGGGAGACCCAGTACTTC.

The chain recombines TRBV5-4 with TRBJ1-2; 10 positions agree with TRBD1. Germline-derived CDR1 and CDR2 are SGHNT and YYREEE (reference sequence). This CDR3 has 16 amino acids. V lost 0 bases to trimming and J lost 3 bases; unmatched junction nucleotides: 5. The CDR3 loop is CASSLVGTGDYYGYTF. The CDR3 coding sequence is TGTGCCAGCAGCTTGGTCGGGACAGGGGACTACTATGGCTACACCTTC.

The rearrangement uses TRBV7-9 and TRBJ2-7; tentative D call: TRBD2 (6 bases). Trimming took off 3 bases at V and 9 bases at J, with 12 bases between the two ends. Germline V CDR1 and CDR2: SEHNR, FQNEAQ (reference sequence). This CDR3 contains 12 residues. CDR3 nucleotide sequence: TGTGCCAGCAGCTTTATAGCGGCGGGGCAGTACTTC. Translated: CASSFIAAGQYF.

The V and J genes are TRBV5-6 and TRBJ1-1; TRBD1 matches at 11 bases. Germline CDR1 SGHDT, CDR2 YYEEEE. The CDR3 is 15 residues long. V lost 3 bases to trimming and J lost 4 bases; unmatched junction nucleotides: 5. In DNA form, the CDR3 reads TGTGCCAGCAGCTCCCTGGGACAGGGGGTCACTGAAGCTTTCTTT. This encodes CASSSLGQGVTEAFF.

This clone was detected only once. The CDR3: CASSTTGQRSPLHF. CDR3 DNA: TGTGCCAGTAGTACGACAGGGCAGAGATCACCCCTCCACTTT. The rearrangement links TRBV19 to TRBJ1-6; 7 bases map to TRBD1. The V segment lost 4 bases and the J segment 10 bases; nucleotides outside the gene matches: 7. Germline V gene lookup returns CDR1 LNHDA and CDR2 SQIVND (reference sequence). This CDR3 contains 14 residues.

This sequence joins TRBV7-9 and TRBJ2-1; D gene ambiguous. With 7 bases removed from V and 10 bases from J, the gap between germline ends came to 14 bases. Per germline, CDR1 SEHNR and CDR2 FQNEAQ (reference sequence). CDR3 length equals 12 residues. The CDR3 nucleotides are TGTGCCAGCACCCTTGTCACCCGGGAGCAGTTCTTC. Encoded protein: CASTLVTREQFF.

This chain uses TRBV27 with TRBJ1-2; no clear D. CDR1 and CDR2 from the germline V gene are MNHEY and SMNVEV (reference sequence). CDR3 length equals 14 residues. With 3 bases removed from V and 6 bases from J, the gap between germline ends came to 14 bases. The CDR3 DNA follows: TGTGCCAGCAGTTTTAGATGGGCGTCTGATGGCTACACCTTC. Protein sequence: CASSFRWASDGYTF.

This rearrangement joins TRBV27 to TRBJ1-2, with no clear D. Trimming removed 4 bases at V and 1 base at J, with 7 bases between. Germline values: CDR1 MNHEY, CDR2 SMNVEV (reference sequence). The CDR3 loop spans 13 amino acids. Written as DNA, the CDR3 is TGTGCCAGCAGTTATAACAGTAACTATGGCTACACCTTC. The encoded protein is CASSYNSNYGYTF.

The chain has TRBV4-3 and TRBJ2-1; TRBD2 matches at 16 bases. Germline values: CDR1 LGHNA, CDR2 YSLEER. This CDR3 region has 19 residues. V trimming: 4 bases; J trimming: 6 bases; junction bases outside the gene matches: 12. The CDR3 protein is CASSPGTSGGASYSNEQFF. DNA for the CDR3: TGCGCCAGCAGCCCCGGGACTAGCGGGGGGGCCTCTTACTCCAATGAGCAGTTCTTC.

The CDR3 sequence: CASSLGTGQGKYGYTF. In DNA, the CDR3 is TGTGCCAGCAGCTTAGGGACAGGACAGGGGAAATATGGCTACACCTTC. The V and J genes are TRBV7-9 and TRBJ1-2; 9 bases agree with TRBD1. Looked up from germline, CDR1 is SEHNR and CDR2 is FQNEAQ (reference sequence). This CDR3 comprises 16 residues. The V and J ends lost 1 base and 5 bases, in that order; junction bases with no gene match: 8.

The rearrangement links TRBV4-2 to TRBJ2-4; D call uncertain. With 3 bases removed from V and 4 bases from J, the gap between germline ends came to 10 bases. The CDR3 consists of 14 residues. CDR1 LGHNA and CDR2 YNFKEQ come from the germline V gene. CDR3 sequence reads: CASSQGENKNIQYF. The CDR3 DNA reads as TGTGCCAGCAGCCAGGGCGAAAATAAAAACATTCAGTACTTC.

This clone showed up just once. V gene TRBV2 combines with J gene TRBJ2-1; 11 positions agree with TRBD2. Germline V lookup: CDR1 SNHLY, CDR2 FYNNEI. V lost 10 bases, J lost 6 bases, and 8 bases stayed unmatched. The CDR3 is 14 amino acids. CDR3 coding DNA: TGTGCCACACATAGCGGGAGGGCCGTCAATGAGCAGTTCTTC. Translation gives CATHSGRAVNEQFF.

The chain couples TRBV14 to TRBJ1-1; a possible D gene is TRBD1 (5 bases). The CDR3 totals 15 residues. The V end lost 0 bases, the J end lost 3 bases, and 11 bases lay between the germline ends. Germline CDR1 and CDR2: SGHDN and FVKESK. The CDR3: CASSQEWGGDTEAFF. CDR3 DNA: TGTGCCAGCAGCCAAGAATGGGGGGGTGACACTGAAGCTTTCTTT.

This clone was found a few times. This chain links TRBV4-1 with TRBJ1-6; D uncertain. There are 13 residues in the CDR3. Per the germline V gene, CDR1 is MGHRA and CDR2 is YSYEKL. The ends were cut back, 0 bases at V and 14 bases at J, with 11 bases in the middle. The CDR3 DNA sequence: TGCGCCAGCAGCCAAGATTCAGGTTGGGCCCTCCACTTT. Translated, it gives CASSQDSGWALHF.

The chain links TRBV30 to TRBJ2-2, with 8 bases lining up with TRBD2. This CDR3 contains 16 residues. The germline V gene encodes CDR1 GTSNPN and CDR2 SVGIG (reference sequence). With V trimmed by 0 bases and J by 8 bases, 11 bases remained unmatched. CDR3 sequence reads: CAWSVDGRTSWGELFF. In DNA form, the CDR3 reads TGTGCCTGGAGTGTAGACGGAAGGACTAGCTGGGGGGAGCTGTTTTTT.

The chain combines TRBV2 with TRBJ2-5, with D tentatively TRBD1 (5 bases). V was trimmed by 2 bases and J by 5 bases, leaving 15 bases between them. The germline gives CDR1 SNHLY, CDR2 FYNNEI. The CDR3 sequence is 15 residues long. Here the CDR3 reads CASSENGAGLETQYF. The DNA of the CDR3 is TGTGCCAGCAGTGAAAACGGTGCAGGGTTGGAGACCCAGTACTTC.

This clone was counted a few times. The chain combines TRBV5-6 with TRBJ1-4; 9 bases agree with TRBD1. Trimming took 2 bases from V and 15 from J; bases not matched to a gene: 8. CDR1 and CDR2 from the germline V gene are SGHDT and YYEEEE. The CDR3 loop spans 13 amino acids. CDR3 nucleotide sequence: TGTGCCAGCAGCTTCTTAGGACAGGGGAAGGTGTTTTTT. Amino acid sequence: CASSFLGQGKVFF.

This chain joins TRBV29-1 and TRBJ2-7, with TRBD1 matching over 8 bases. Germline values: CDR1 SQVTM, CDR2 ANQGSEA. The V gene end was trimmed by 7 bases and the J gene end by 6 bases; junction bases not matched to a gene: 8. The CDR3 is made up of 12 amino acids. CDR3 amino acids: CSARTGMAEQYF. The DNA of the CDR3 is TGCAGCGCGCGGACAGGGATGGCCGAGCAGTACTTC.

V and J are TRBV20-1 and TRBJ2-5; no clear D gene. CDR1 DFQATT and CDR2 SNEGSKA come from the germline V gene (reference sequence). This CDR3 has 10 residues. Trimming cost V 5 bases and J 4 bases, with 5 bases left between them. CDR3 sequence: CSAYSETQYF. The CDR3 DNA reads as TGCAGTGCTTATTCAGAGACCCAGTACTTC.

The rearrangement joins TRBV2 to TRBJ2-1; 9 nucleotides align to TRBD1. Germline-derived CDR1 and CDR2 are SNHLY and FYNNEI. CDR3 length equals 13 residues. The V segment lost 5 bases and the J segment 7 bases; nucleotides outside the gene matches: 3. Written as DNA, the CDR3 is TGTGCCAGCAGTTGGACAGGGGATAATGAGCAGTTCTTC. Its protein is CASSWTGDNEQFF.

The chain joins TRBV5-6 to TRBJ2-1; the match to TRBD2 covers 10 bases. Germline CDR1 and CDR2: SGHDT and YYEEEE. J lost 0 bases, V lost 4 bases, and 13 bases had no gene match. The CDR3 spans 19 residues. DNA for the CDR3: TGTGCCAGCAGCCCGGGAGGGGCTAGCGGGGGTAGCTCCTACAATGAGCAGTTCTTC. Its protein product is CASSPGGASGGSSYNEQFF.

The chain recombines TRBV5-4 with TRBJ1-1, with 8 bases that match TRBD1. In germline, CDR1 is SGHNT, CDR2 YYREEE (reference sequence). CDR3 size: 14 residues. Germline trimming cut 4 bases from V and 7 bases from J; bases unmatched to any gene: 9. The CDR3 DNA sequence: TGTGCCAGCAGCCTCCCCGGACAGGGTCTTGAAGCTTTCTTT. Translating it yields CASSLPGQGLEAFF.

The genes are TRBV4-1 and TRBJ2-7; tentatively, D is TRBD2 (5 bases). Trimming removed 1 base from V and 4 bases from J, with 17 bases in between. Germline V lookup: CDR1 MGHRA, CDR2 YSYEKL. The CDR3 is made up of 16 amino acids. The chain's CDR3 is CASSQAGNRPYYEQYF. Written as DNA, the CDR3 is TGCGCCAGCAGCCAAGCGGGAAACCGCCCCTATTACGAGCAGTACTTC.

This clone was observed once. This chain links TRBV7-9 with TRBJ1-5, with D perhaps matching TRBD1 (5 bases). Germline CDR1 is SEHNR and CDR2 is FQNEAQ (reference sequence). Trimming pared 5 bases from V and 6 bases from J, leaving 14 bases between. This CDR3 region has 14 residues. The CDR3 here is CASSLLGGGQPQHF. The CDR3, as DNA: TGTGCCAGCAGCCTCCTGGGGGGGGGTCAGCCCCAGCATTTT.

This clone has a single count. This sequence joins TRBV6-1 and TRBJ2-3, with 10 bases that match TRBD1. CDR1 is MNHNS and CDR2 is SASEGT in the germline V gene. There are 17 residues in the CDR3. The V and J ends lost 5 bases and 5 bases, in that order; junction bases with no gene match: 13. CDR3 sequence (DNA): TGTGCCAGCAGTCAAGGGACAGGGGTCATTGGGGTAGATACGCAGTATTTT. The encoded protein is CASSQGTGVIGVDTQYF.